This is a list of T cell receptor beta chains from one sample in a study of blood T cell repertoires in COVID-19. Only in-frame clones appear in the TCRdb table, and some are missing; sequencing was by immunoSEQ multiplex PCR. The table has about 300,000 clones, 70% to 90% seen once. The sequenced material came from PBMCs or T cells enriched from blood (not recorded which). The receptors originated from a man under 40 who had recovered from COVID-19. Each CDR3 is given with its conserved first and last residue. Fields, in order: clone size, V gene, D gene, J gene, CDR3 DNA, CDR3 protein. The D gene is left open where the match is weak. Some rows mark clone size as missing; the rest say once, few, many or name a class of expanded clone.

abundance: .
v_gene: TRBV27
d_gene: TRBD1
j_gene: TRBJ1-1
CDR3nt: TGTGCCAGCAGTTTATCCCCGGGACAGGGGAGCACTGAAGCTTTCTTT
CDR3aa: CASSLSPGQGSTEAFF

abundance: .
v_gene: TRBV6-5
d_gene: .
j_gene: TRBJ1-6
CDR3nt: TGTGCCAGCGGGAGGGACCCTAATTCACCCCTCCACTTT
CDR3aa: CASGRDPNSPLHF

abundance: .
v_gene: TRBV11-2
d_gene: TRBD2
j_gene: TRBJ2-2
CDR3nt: TGTGCCAGCAGAAGACTAGCGGGGGGGGTTCGCAACACCGGGGAGCTGTTTTTT
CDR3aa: CASRRLAGGVRNTGELFF

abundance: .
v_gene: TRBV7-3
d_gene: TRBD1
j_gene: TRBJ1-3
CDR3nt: TGTGCCAGCAGCTCGGAGAGGGGAACGGGACAGACTAGCTCTGGAAACACCATATATTTT
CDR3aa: CASSSERGTGQTSSGNTIYF

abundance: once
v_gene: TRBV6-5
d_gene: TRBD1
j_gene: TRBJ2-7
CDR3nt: TGTGCCAGCACACTCGGGACAGCATACGAGCAGTACTTC
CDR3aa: CASTLGTAYEQYF

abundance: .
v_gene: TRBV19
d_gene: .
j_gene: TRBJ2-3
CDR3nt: TGTGCCAGTAGTGGGGGGGCGGCAGATACGCAGTATTTT
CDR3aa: CASSGGAADTQYF

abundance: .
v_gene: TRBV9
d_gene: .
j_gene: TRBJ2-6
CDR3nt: TGTGCCAGCAGCGTATTAGTTCCTGGGGGGGCCGGGAGCTCTGGGGCCAACGTCCTGACTTTC
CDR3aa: CASSVLVPGGAGSSGANVLTF

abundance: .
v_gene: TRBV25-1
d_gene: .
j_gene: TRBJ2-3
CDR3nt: TGTGCCAGCAGTGAATCCCCCCGGGTAGATACGCAGTATTTT
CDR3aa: CASSESPRVDTQYF

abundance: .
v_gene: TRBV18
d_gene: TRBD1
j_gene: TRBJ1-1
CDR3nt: TGTGCCAGCTCACCGTTAAACGACAGGGACACTGAAGCTTTCTTT
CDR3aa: CASSPLNDRDTEAFF

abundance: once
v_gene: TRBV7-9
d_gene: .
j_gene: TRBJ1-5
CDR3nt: TGTGCCAGCAGCTTAGCACCAGGGGTTAGCAATCAGCCCCAGCATTTT
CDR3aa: CASSLAPGVSNQPQHF

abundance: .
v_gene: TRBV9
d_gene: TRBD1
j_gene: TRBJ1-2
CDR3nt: TGTGCCAGCAGAGCTGAGGGGGCCTCGAAGAATTATAACTATGGCTACACCTTC
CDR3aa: CASRAEGASKNYNYGYTF

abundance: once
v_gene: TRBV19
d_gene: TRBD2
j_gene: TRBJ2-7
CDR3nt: TGTGCCAGTAGTCGCGGACTAGCGGGGGGCTCAGGAGGGTACGAGCAGTACTTC
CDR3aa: CASSRGLAGGSGGYEQYF

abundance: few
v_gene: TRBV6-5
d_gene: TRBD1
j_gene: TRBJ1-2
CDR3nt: TGTGCCAGCAGCCCCGGGACAGTCTATGGCTACACCTTC
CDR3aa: CASSPGTVYGYTF

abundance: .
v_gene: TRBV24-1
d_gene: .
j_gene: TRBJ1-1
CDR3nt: TGTGCCACCAGTCGGAGCGCGGGCACTGAAGCTTTCTTT
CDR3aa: CATSRSAGTEAFF

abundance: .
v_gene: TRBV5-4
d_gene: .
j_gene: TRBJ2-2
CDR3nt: TGTGCCAGCAGCTCAGAGAACACCGGGGAGCTGTTTTTT
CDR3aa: CASSSENTGELFF

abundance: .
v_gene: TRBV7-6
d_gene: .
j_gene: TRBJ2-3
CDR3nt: TGTGCCAGCAGCCAAACCGGGCCAGGAGGTCCAGATACGCAGTATTTT
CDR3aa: CASSQTGPGGPDTQYF

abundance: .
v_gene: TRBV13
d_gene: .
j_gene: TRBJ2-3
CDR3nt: TGTGCCAGCAGCACCAGGGAAGATACGCAGTATTTT
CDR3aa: CASSTREDTQYF

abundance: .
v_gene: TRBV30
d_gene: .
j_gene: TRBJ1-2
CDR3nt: TGTGCCTGGACCACCTTGGGAGCTGGCTACACCTTC
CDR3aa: CAWTTLGAGYTF

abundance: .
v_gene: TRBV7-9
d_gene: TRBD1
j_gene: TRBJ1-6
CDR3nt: TGTGCCAGCAGCCAACGACAGGGGGTCAATTCACCCCTCCACTTT
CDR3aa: CASSQRQGVNSPLHF

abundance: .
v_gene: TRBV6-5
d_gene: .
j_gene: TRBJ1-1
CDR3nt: TGTGCCAGCAGTTACTCGCAGGGCGTGGGGAACACTGAAGCTTTCTTT
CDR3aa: CASSYSQGVGNTEAFF

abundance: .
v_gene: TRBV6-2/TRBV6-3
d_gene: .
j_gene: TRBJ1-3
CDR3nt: TGTGCCAGCAGCCCTACCGGGACTCAATACTCTGGAAACACCATATATTTT
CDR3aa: CASSPTGTQYSGNTIYF

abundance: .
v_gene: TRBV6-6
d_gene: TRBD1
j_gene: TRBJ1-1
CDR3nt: TGTGCCAGCAGTCCCCGACAGGGGAACACTGAAGCTTTCTTT
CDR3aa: CASSPRQGNTEAFF

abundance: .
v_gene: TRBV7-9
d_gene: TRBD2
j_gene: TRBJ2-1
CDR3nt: TGTGCCAGCAGCTTAAGCGGGGGCCGGTTGAATGAGCAGTTCTTC
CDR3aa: CASSLSGGRLNEQFF

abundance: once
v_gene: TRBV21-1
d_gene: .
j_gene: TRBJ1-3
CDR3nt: TGTGCCAGCAGCGGAGAGCCTCAGGGAAGTGAAGCCCACACCATATATTTT
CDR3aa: CASSGEPQGSEAHTIYF

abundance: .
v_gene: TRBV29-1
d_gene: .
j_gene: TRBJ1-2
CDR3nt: TGCAGCGTTGAATGGGAACCGGGCTCAGGGAGGCGAGGCTACACCTTC
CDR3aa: CSVEWEPGSGRRGYTF

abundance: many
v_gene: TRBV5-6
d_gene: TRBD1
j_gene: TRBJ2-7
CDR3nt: TGTGCCAGCAGCATGGGCCCGGGACAGGGTTACGAGCAGTACTTC
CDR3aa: CASSMGPGQGYEQYF

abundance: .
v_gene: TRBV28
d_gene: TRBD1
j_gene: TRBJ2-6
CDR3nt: TGTGCCAGCAGCTCAGGGGGCGCTGGGGCCAACGTCCTGACTTTC
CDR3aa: CASSSGGAGANVLTF

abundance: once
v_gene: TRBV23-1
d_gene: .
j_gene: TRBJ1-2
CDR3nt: TGCGCCAGCCCCGCCCGGGGTGAGGCTAACTATGGCTACACCTTC
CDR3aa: CASPARGEANYGYTF

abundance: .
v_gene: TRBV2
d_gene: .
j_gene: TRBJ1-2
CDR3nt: TGTGCCAGCAGTGAATATCGGGTTGTTAACTATGGCTACACCTTC
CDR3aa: CASSEYRVVNYGYTF

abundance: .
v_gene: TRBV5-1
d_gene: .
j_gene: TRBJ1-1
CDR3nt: TGCGCCAGCAGCCAGGACAGCATGAACACTGAAGCTTTCTTT
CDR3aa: CASSQDSMNTEAFF

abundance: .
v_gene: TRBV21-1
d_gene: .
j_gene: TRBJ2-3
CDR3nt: TGTGCCAGCAGCAAAACGACTAGCAGGGCAGATACGCAGTATTTT
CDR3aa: CASSKTTSRADTQYF

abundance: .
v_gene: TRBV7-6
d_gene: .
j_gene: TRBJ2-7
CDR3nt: TGTGCCAGCAGCTTAGCGACAGAGCAGTACTTC
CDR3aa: CASSLATEQYF

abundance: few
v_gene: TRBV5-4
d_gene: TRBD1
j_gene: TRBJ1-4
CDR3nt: TGTGCCAGCAGCTTGGGGGGACAGCGGGAAAAACTGTTTTTT
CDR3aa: CASSLGGQREKLFF

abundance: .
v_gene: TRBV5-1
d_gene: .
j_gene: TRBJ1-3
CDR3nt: TGCGCCAGCAGCCCCGAGAATTCGAGGCCCATATATTTT
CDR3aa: CASSPENSRPIYF

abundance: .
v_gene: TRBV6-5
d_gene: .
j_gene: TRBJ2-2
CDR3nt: TGTGCCAGCAGTTACGGCGGGGTCGGCACCGGGGAGCTGTTTTTT
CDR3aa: CASSYGGVGTGELFF

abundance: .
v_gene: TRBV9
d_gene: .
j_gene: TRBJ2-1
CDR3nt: TGTGCCAGCAGCGGAACGGGTCCCTACAATGAGCAGTTCTTC
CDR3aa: CASSGTGPYNEQFF

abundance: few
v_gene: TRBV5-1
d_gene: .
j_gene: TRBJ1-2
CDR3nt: TGCGCCAGCAGCTTGGACAGTACTAACTATGGCTACACCTTC
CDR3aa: CASSLDSTNYGYTF

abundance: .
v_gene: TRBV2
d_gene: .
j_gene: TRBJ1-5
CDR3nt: TGTGCCAGCCGAGGGGGTTTGGGCAATCAGCCCCAGCATTTT
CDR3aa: CASRGGLGNQPQHF

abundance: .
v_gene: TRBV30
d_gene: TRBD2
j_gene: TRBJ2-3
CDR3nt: TGTGCCTGGAGTGTACGGAGAGGAGCGGGGGGGCCAGCAGATACGCAGTATTTT
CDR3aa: CAWSVRRGAGGPADTQYF

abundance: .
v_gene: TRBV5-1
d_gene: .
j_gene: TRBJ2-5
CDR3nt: TGCGCCAGCAGCTTGCCAGGACAGGAGACCCAGTACTTC
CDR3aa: CASSLPGQETQYF

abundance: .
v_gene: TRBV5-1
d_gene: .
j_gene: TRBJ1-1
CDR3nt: TGCGCCAGCAGCTTCCAAGGGGGTGACCTTGGGGCTTTCTTT
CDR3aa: CASSFQGGDLGAFF

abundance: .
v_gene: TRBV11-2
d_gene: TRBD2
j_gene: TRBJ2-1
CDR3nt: TGTGCCAGCAGAAAAAACCTCTGGGGGGGACCCACCGACAATGAGCAGTTCTTC
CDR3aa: CASRKNLWGGPTDNEQFF

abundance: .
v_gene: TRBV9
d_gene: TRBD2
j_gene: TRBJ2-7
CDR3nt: TGTGCCAGCAGCGCAAGACTAGCGGGGGGATACGAGCAGTACTTC
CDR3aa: CASSARLAGGYEQYF

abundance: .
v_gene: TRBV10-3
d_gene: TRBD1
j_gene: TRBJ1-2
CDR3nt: TGTGCCATCAGCCAACAGGGGGCTTACTATGGCTACACCTTC
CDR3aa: CAISQQGAYYGYTF

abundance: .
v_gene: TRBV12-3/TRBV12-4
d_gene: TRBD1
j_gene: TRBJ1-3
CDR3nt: TGTGCCAGCAGTTTCACAGGGGAACACACCATATATTTT
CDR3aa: CASSFTGEHTIYF

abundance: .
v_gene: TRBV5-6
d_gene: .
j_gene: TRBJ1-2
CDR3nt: TGTGCCAGCAGCTTGTGGCCAGGGAATAACTATGGCTACACCTTC
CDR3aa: CASSLWPGNNYGYTF

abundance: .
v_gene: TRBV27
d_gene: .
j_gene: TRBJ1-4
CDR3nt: TGTGCCAGCAGACTCAGGACAGATGCCTCCACTAATGAAAAACTGTTTTTT
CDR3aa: CASRLRTDASTNEKLFF

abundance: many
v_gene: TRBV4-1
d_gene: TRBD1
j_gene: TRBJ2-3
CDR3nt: TGCGCCAGCAGCCACGTAGTACCAGGGGGTCTGGGAGATACGCAGTATTTT
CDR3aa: CASSHVVPGGLGDTQYF

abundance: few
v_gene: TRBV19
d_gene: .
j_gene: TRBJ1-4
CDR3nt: TGTGCCAGTACCCACAGGGCAACTAATGAAAAACTGTTTTTT
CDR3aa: CASTHRATNEKLFF

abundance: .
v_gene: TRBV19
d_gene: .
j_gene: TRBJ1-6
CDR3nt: TGTGCCAGTAGTACCGACAGGTTTTCACCCCTCCACTTT
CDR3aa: CASSTDRFSPLHF

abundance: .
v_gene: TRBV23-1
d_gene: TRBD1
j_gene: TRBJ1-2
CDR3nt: TGCGCCAGCAGTCAATCCCGGAGACAGGGGGCTCATGGCTACACCTTC
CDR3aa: CASSQSRRQGAHGYTF

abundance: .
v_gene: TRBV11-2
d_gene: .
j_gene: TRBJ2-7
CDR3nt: TGTGCCAGCAGCTTAGATGGTGCTGCAGGGCGACCTAAGTCCTACGAGCAGTACTTC
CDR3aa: CASSLDGAAGRPKSYEQYF

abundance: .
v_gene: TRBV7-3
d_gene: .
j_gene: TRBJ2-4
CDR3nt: TGTGCCAGCAGCTTAACCGCGGGTTCTCGGGACATTCAGTACTTC
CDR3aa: CASSLTAGSRDIQYF

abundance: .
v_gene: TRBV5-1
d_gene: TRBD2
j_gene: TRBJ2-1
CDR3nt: TGCGCCAGCAGCTTTGGTAGCGGGGGGAGCAATGAGCAGTTCTTC
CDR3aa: CASSFGSGGSNEQFF